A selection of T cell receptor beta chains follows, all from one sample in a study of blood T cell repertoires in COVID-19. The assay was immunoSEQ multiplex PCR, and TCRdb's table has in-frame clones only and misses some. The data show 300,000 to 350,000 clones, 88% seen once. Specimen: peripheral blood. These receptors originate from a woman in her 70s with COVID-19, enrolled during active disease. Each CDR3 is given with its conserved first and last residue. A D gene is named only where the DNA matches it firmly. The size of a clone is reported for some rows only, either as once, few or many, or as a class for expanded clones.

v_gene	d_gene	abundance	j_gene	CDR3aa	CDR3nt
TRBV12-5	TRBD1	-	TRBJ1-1	CASGLVQGARTEAFF	TGTGCTAGTGGTTTGGTACAGGGGGCGAGGACTGAAGCTTTCTTT
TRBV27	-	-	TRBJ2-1	CASSHGAYNEQFF	TGTGCCAGCAGTCATGGGGCATACAATGAGCAGTTCTTC
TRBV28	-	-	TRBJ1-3	CASSGGYSGNTIYF	TGTGCCAGCAGTGGGGGCTACTCTGGAAACACCATATATTTT
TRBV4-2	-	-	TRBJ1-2	CASSPTMSAGSYGYTF	TGTGCCAGCAGCCCCACTATGAGCGCGGGGTCCTATGGCTACACCTTC
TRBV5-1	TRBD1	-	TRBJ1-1	CASSLGGGMNTEAFF	TGCGCCAGCAGCTTAGGAGGGGGCATGAACACTGAAGCTTTCTTT
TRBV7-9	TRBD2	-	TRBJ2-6	CASSPWDYSGANVLTF	TGTGCCAGCAGCCCTTGGGACTACTCTGGGGCCAACGTCCTGACTTTC
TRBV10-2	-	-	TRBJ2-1	CASSDLGGDEQFF	TGCGCCAGCAGTGACCTCGGGGGTGATGAGCAGTTCTTC
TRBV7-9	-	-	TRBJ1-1	CASIRGNTEAFF	TGTGCCAGCATACGGGGAAACACTGAAGCTTTCTTT
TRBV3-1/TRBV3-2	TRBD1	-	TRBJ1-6	CASSQEGQGNSPLHF	TGTGCCAGCAGCCAAGAGGGACAGGGGAATTCACCCCTCCACTTT
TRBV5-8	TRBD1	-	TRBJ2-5	CASSLAHGQGEETQYF	TGTGCCAGCAGCTTGGCTCATGGACAGGGGGAAGAGACCCAGTACTTC
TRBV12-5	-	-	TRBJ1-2	CASGNRDNYGYTF	TGTGCTAGTGGGAACAGGGACAACTATGGCTACACCTTC
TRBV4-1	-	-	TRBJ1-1	CASSQEWPKGDQNTEAFF	TGCGCCAGCAGCCAAGAGTGGCCCAAGGGGGATCAGAACACTGAAGCTTTCTTT
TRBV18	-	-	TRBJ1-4	CASQEGESNEKLFF	TGTGCCAGCCAAGAAGGAGAGTCTAATGAAAAACTGTTTTTT
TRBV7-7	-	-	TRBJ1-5	CASSLDRNQPQHF	TGTGCCAGCAGCTTAGACCGGAATCAGCCCCAGCATTTT
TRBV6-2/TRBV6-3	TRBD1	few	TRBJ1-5	CASSYPPDRGRGKPQHF	TGTGCCAGCAGTTACCCGCCGGACAGGGGGCGAGGTAAGCCCCAGCATTTT
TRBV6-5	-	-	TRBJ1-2	CASTLGGVGGYTF	TGTGCCAGCACCCTCGGAGGGGTGGGAGGCTACACCTTC
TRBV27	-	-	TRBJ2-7	CASSLPSYEQYF	TGTGCCAGCAGTCTCCCCTCCTACGAGCAGTACTTC
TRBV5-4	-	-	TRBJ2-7	CASSLEGGGTYEQYF	TGTGCCAGCAGCTTGGAGGGAGGGGGGACCTACGAGCAGTACTTC
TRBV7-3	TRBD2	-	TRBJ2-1	CASSSGGNEQFF	TGTGCCAGCAGCTCGGGGGGGAATGAGCAGTTCTTC
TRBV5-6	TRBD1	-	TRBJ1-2	CASSLGRQGSSGYTF	TGTGCCAGCAGCTTGGGGAGACAGGGTTCGAGTGGCTACACCTTC
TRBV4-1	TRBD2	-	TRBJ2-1	CASSQQLAGWNEQFF	TGCGCCAGCAGCCAACAACTAGCGGGGTGGAATGAGCAGTTCTTC
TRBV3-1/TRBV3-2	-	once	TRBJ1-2	CASSQAEGIYGYTF	TGTGCCAGCAGCCAAGCAGAGGGCATATATGGCTACACCTTC
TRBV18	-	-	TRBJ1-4	CASSRQGGPNEKLFF	TGTGCCAGCTCACGGCAGGGTGGGCCAAATGAAAAACTGTTTTTT
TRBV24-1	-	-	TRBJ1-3	CATSDSSSGNTIYF	TGTGCCACCAGTGATTCTTCCTCTGGAAACACCATATATTTT
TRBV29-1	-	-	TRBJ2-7	CSVEGGDATYEQYF	TGCAGCGTTGAAGGGGGGGACGCCACATACGAGCAGTACTTC
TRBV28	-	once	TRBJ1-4	CASRRATNEKLFF	TGTGCCAGCAGACGAGCAACTAATGAAAAACTGTTTTTT
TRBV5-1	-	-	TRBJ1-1	CASSLVQGNPEAFF	TGCGCCAGCAGCTTGGTCCAGGGGAACCCTGAAGCTTTCTTT
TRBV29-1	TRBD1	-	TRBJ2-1	CSVEDVSGGSYNEQFF	TGCAGCGTTGAAGATGTCTCAGGGGGCAGCTACAATGAGCAGTTCTTC
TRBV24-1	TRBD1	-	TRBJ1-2	CATEGQGGYTF	TGTGCCACTGAGGGACAGGGGGGCTACACCTTC
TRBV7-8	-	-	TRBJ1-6	CASSPRQLVLNSPLHF	TGTGCCAGCAGCCCACGACAGTTAGTCCTAAATTCACCCCTCCACTTT
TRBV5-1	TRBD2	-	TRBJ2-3	CASIAGVNTDTQYF	TGCGCCAGCATAGCGGGGGTAAACACAGATACGCAGTATTTT
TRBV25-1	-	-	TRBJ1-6	CASSVQGNSSPLHF	TGTGCCAGCAGTGTGCAGGGAAATTCATCACCCCTCCACTTT
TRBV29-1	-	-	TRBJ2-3	CSVEDILGVRTDTQYF	TGCAGCGTTGAAGATATTCTAGGGGTGCGCACAGATACGCAGTATTTT
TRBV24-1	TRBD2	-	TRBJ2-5	CATSDAGLAGGETQYF	TGTGCCACCAGTGACGCGGGACTAGCGGGGGGGGAGACCCAGTACTTC
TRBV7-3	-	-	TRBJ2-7	CASSCRVSYEQYF	TGTGCCAGCAGCTGCAGGGTTTCCTACGAGCAGTACTTC
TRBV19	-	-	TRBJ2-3	CASSISLAGDTQYF	TGTGCCAGTAGTATCTCACTAGCAGGCGATACGCAGTATTTT
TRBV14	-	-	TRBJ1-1	CASSRDWTFRDF	TGTGCCAGCAGCCGGGACTGGACTTTTCGTGACTTT
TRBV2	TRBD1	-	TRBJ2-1	CASSPRDRVNSEQFF	TGTGCCAGCAGTCCCCGGGACAGGGTTAATAGTGAGCAGTTCTTC
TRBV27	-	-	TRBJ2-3	CASKQIGGADTQYF	TGTGCCAGCAAACAGATAGGGGGTGCAGATACGCAGTATTTT
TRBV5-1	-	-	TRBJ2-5	CASSPGVYQETQYF	TGCGCCAGCAGCCCGGGGGTTTACCAAGAGACCCAGTACTTC
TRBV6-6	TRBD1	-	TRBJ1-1	CASSYSVNRGDTEAFF	TGTGCCAGCAGTTACTCGGTAAACAGGGGAGATACTGAAGCTTTCTTT
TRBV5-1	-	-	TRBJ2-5	CASTPLGQLQETQYF	TGCGCCAGCACCCCCCTAGGACAGCTCCAAGAGACCCAGTACTTC
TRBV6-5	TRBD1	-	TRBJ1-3	CASARTGEGNTIYF	TGTGCCAGCGCCCGGACAGGGGAGGGAAACACCATATATTTT
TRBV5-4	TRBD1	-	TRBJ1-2	CASSTRTGGEYGYTF	TGTGCCAGCAGCACCCGGACAGGGGGGGAGTATGGCTACACCTTC
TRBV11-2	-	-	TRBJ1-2	CASSRGGQNYGYTF	TGTGCCAGCAGCCGGGGGGGACAAAACTATGGCTACACCTTC
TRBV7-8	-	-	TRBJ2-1	CASSPEGVSNEQFF	TGTGCCAGCAGCCCAGAGGGGGTATCCAATGAGCAGTTCTTC
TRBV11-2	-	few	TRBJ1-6	CASSLDETREGDYNSPLHF	TGTGCCAGCAGCTTAGATGAAACTAGGGAGGGAGACTATAATTCACCCCTCCACTTT
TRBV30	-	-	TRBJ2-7	CAWSVPGKAYEQYF	TGTGCCTGGAGTGTGCCAGGGAAGGCCTACGAGCAGTACTTC
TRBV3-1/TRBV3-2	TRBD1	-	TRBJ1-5	CASSHGQGTGNQPQHF	TGTGCCAGCAGCCACGGACAGGGTACTGGCAATCAGCCCCAGCATTTT
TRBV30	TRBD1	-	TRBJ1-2	CAWSPRQGYGYTF	TGTGCCTGGAGTCCCCGACAGGGCTATGGCTACACCTTC